Following are 29 T cell receptor beta chains from one sample sequenced in a study of blood T cell repertoires in COVID-19. TCRdb's copy holds only in-frame clones and misses some; the assay was immunoSEQ multiplex PCR. This sample has about 230,000 clones; 81% occur once, and the top ten carry around 7.5%. The sample consisted of peripheral blood. The origin of the receptors is a woman aged 80 or older with COVID-19, enrolled during active disease.

The chain employs TRBV6-6 and TRBJ1-1; 7 nucleotides agree with TRBD1. The CDR3 is made up of 12 amino acids. The germline gives CDR1 MNHNY, CDR2 SVGAGI (reference sequence). V lost 2 bases to trimming and J lost 9 bases; unmatched junction nucleotides: 3. CDR3 DNA: TGTGCCAGCAGTTACCCGGGACAGCAAGCTTTCTTT. As protein: CASSYPGQQAFF.

In its sample, this clone was seen once. The V gene is TRBV24-1, the J gene TRBJ1-1; D unresolved. Germline V gives CDR1 KGHDR, CDR2 SFDVKD. The CDR3 is made up of 13 amino acids. V dropped 1 base and J dropped 6 bases, with 8 bases sitting between them. The CDR3: CATSDLAASEAFF. The CDR3 DNA sequence: TGTGCCACCAGTGATTTAGCCGCGTCTGAAGCTTTCTTT.

The chain links TRBV24-1 to TRBJ2-2; a possible D gene is TRBD2 (6 bases). Trimming left V 3 bases short and J 5 bases short, with 15 bases between. Looked up from germline, CDR1 is KGHDR and CDR2 is SFDVKD. CDR3 length: 16 residues. The CDR3 DNA follows: TGTGCCACCAGTGATCCTGGCGGGACGGGGACCGGGGAGCTGTTTTTT. Translated, it gives CATSDPGGTGTGELFF.

The chain recombines TRBV7-3 with TRBJ1-6, with a weak D call TRBD1 (5 bases). The CDR3 runs to 15 residues. The germline V gene encodes CDR1 SGHTA and CDR2 FQGTGA. V was pared by 2 bases and J by 9 bases, with 14 bases between. The CDR3 nucleotides are TGTGCCAGCAGCTTAGTCGGGGGACCGGCTTCACCCCTCCACTTT. Translated, it gives CASSLVGGPASPLHF.

The V and J genes are TRBV7-2 and TRBJ2-7, with D perhaps TRBD1 (5 bases). The V gene's germline CDR1 is SGHTA and CDR2 FQGNSA. CDR3 length: 15 residues. Deletions cut 3 bases from V and 4 bases from J, with 16 bases between. CDR3 coding DNA: TGTGCCAGCAGCTTGGACATCCGCCCAAGGTACGAGCAGTACTTC. This sequence encodes CASSLDIRPRYEQYF.

V gene TRBV6-5 combines with J gene TRBJ2-3; D perhaps matches TRBD1 (6 bases). Trimming removed 9 bases from V and 2 bases from J, with 15 bases in between. The CDR3 is 14 amino acids. Looked up from germline, CDR1 is MNHEY and CDR2 is SVGAGI. The CDR3 reads CASKRGSNTDTQYF. The CDR3, as DNA: TGTGCCAGTAAGAGGGGGAGTAACACAGATACGCAGTATTTT.

The chain combines TRBV6-5 with TRBJ2-1; 12 nucleotides line up with TRBD2. Losses at the gene ends were 8 bases for V and 7 bases for J; bases not matched to a gene: 9. This CDR3 contains 15 residues. CDR1 MNHEY and CDR2 SVGAGI come from the germline V gene. CDR3: CASRGGLAGGNEQFF. The CDR3 nucleotides are TGTGCCAGCCGGGGAGGGCTAGCGGGGGGGAATGAGCAGTTCTTC.

V usage is TRBV27 and J usage is TRBJ1-1; weak D call: TRBD1 (6 bases). Germline lookup yields CDR1 MNHEY and CDR2 SMNVEV (reference sequence). V lost 5 bases, J lost 6 bases, and 13 bases lay in between. This CDR3 has 13 residues. The CDR3 nucleotides are TGTGCCAGCAGTAGGGTGGGGGGGCCTGAAGCTTTCTTT. Its protein is CASSRVGGPEAFF.

The rearrangement links TRBV5-1 to TRBJ2-1; 9 bases fit TRBD1. The V gene end was trimmed by 4 bases and the J gene end by 8 bases; junction bases not matched to a gene: 10. Germline CDR1 and CDR2: SGHRS and YFSETQ. The CDR3 totals 15 residues. For the CDR3, the DNA is TGCGCCAGCAGCCGGGGTGGGACAGGGATCGATGAGCAGTTCTTC. Encoded protein: CASSRGGTGIDEQFF.

This clone was observed many times. CDR3 region: CASSITYEQYF. The CDR3 DNA is TGTGCCAGCAGCATAACCTACGAGCAGTACTTC. The chain links TRBV7-9 to TRBJ2-7; D is unresolved. The CDR3 is 11 residues long. V was trimmed by 5 bases and J by 2 bases, leaving 4 bases between them. The V gene's germline CDR1 is SEHNR and CDR2 FQNEAQ (reference sequence).

The V and J genes are TRBV5-1 and TRBJ2-1; 8 bases are a match to TRBD1. The CDR3 extends over 14 amino acids. V lost 3 bases and J lost 6; bases outside the gene matches: 5. CDR1 and CDR2 (germline): SGHRS, YFSETQ. CDR3: CASSSTGGTNEQFF. The CDR3, as DNA: TGCGCCAGCAGCTCTACAGGGGGTACCAATGAGCAGTTCTTC. Together with reference TRBV5-1 and TRBJ2-1, the CDR3 gives the full variable domain: KAGVTQTPRYLIKTRGQQVTLSCSPISGHRSVSWYQQTPGQGLQFLFEYFSETQRNKGNFPGRFSGRQFSNSRSEMNVSTLELGDSALYLCASSSTGGTNEQFFGPGTRLTVL.

The J gene is TRBJ2-3, the V gene TRBV10-2; tentatively, D is TRBD2 (6 bases). Trimming left V 2 bases short and J 9 bases short, with 9 bases between. Germline CDR1 is WSHSY and CDR2 is SAAADI. The CDR3 totals 12 residues. CDR3 sequence reads: CASSEARGTQYF. The CDR3 coding sequence is TGCGCCAGCAGTGAGGCGCGGGGCACGCAGTATTTT.

V is TRBV6-1 and J is TRBJ1-1, with D uncertain. Germline assignment: CDR1 MNHNS and CDR2 SASEGT. With 2 bases removed from V and 9 bases from J, the gap between germline ends came to 13 bases. This CDR3 is 13 amino acids long. The CDR3 loop is CASSENSGGKAFF. Here the CDR3 DNA reads TGTGCCAGCAGTGAAAATTCGGGAGGGAAAGCTTTCTTT.

The CDR3, as DNA: TGTGCCAGCAGCTCCCGGGACAGCATCCTTACAGGTGGCTACACCTTC. Protein sequence: CASSSRDSILTGGYTF. The V gene is TRBV5-4, the J gene TRBJ1-2, with 7 positions matching TRBD1. V was pared by 3 bases and J by 7 bases, with 15 bases of the junction left unmatched. CDR1 and CDR2 (germline): SGHNT, YYREEE (reference sequence). This CDR3 contains 16 residues.

The chain has TRBV7-2 and TRBJ2-7; possibly TRBD1 for D (6 bases). CDR3 length equals 13 residues. Trimming left V 4 bases short and J 5 bases short, with 12 bases between. The germline CDR1 and CDR2 sequences are SGHTA and FQGNSA. CDR3 sequence: CASSSTGSNEQYF. In DNA, the CDR3 is TGTGCCAGCAGCTCCACAGGGTCCAACGAGCAGTACTTC.

This sequence joins TRBV11-2 and TRBJ1-2, with TRBD1 matching over 7 bases. V shed 3 bases and J 8 bases; nucleotides not matched to a gene: 3. The CDR3 is 12 residues long. The germline V gene encodes CDR1 SGHAT and CDR2 FQNNGV. The CDR3: CASSLTGKGYTF. DNA of the CDR3: TGTGCCAGCAGCTTGACAGGGAAGGGCTACACCTTC. Full variable domain (rest looked up from reference TRBV11-2 and TRBJ1-2): EAGVAQSPRYKIIEKRQSVAFWCNPISGHATLYWYQQILGQGPKLLIQFQNNGVVDDSQLPKDRFSAERLKGVDSTLKIQPAKLEDSAVYLCASSLTGKGYTFGSGTRLTVV.

V gene TRBV2 combines with J gene TRBJ1-5, with TRBD1 as a possible D gene (5 bases). CDR3 length equals 15 residues. CDR1 is SNHLY, CDR2 FYNNEI, per germline. The V and J ends lost 3 bases and 4 bases respectively, with 13 bases between them. CDR3 coding DNA: TGTGCCAGCAGTGATTCGGGACTCACGAATCAGCCCCAGCATTTT. Amino acid sequence: CASSDSGLTNQPQHF.

The CDR3 sequence is CASSRADLSYEQYF. In DNA, the CDR3 is TGTGCCAGCAGTCGTGCCGATCTATCCTACGAGCAGTACTTC. The chain has TRBV28 and TRBJ2-7, with D uncertain. Trimming stripped 5 bases from V and 1 base from J, with 12 bases between. Germline assignment: CDR1 MDHEN and CDR2 SYDVKM. This CDR3 contains 14 residues.

Comments on this clone: This CDR3 is also generated by other DNA sequences in the sample. For the CDR3, the DNA is TGTGCCTGGAGTACAGGGAGCAATCAGCCCCAGCATTTT. The encoded protein is CAWSTGSNQPQHF. V is TRBV30 and J is TRBJ1-5; possible D gene TRBD1, 6 bases. This CDR3 comprises 13 residues. V was shortened by 2 bases and J by 1 base, with 6 bases between the two germline ends. Germline-derived CDR1 and CDR2 are GTSNPN and SVGIG (reference sequence).

This clone was seen a handful of times. This sequence joins TRBV4-1 and TRBJ2-5; 7 nucleotides match TRBD2. The CDR3 length is 15 residues. CDR1 and CDR2 from the germline V gene are MGHRA and YSYEKL. With V trimmed by 7 bases and J by 2 bases, 10 bases remained unmatched. The CDR3 region is CASTVAPGLQETQYF. The CDR3 DNA follows: TGCGCCAGCACTGTAGCGCCGGGACTACAAGAGACCCAGTACTTC.

The chain recombines TRBV7-9 with TRBJ1-2; D ambiguous. The CDR3 sequence is 14 residues long. CDR1 SEHNR and CDR2 FQNEAQ come from the germline V gene (reference sequence). V lost 0 bases, J lost 6 bases, and 11 bases lay in between. CDR3 coding DNA: TGTGCCAGCAGCTTAGCACGTGCCGGGAATGGCTACACCTTC. This codes for CASSLARAGNGYTF.

This sequence joins TRBV7-3 and TRBJ2-2, with D perhaps TRBD2 (5 bases). There are 16 residues in the CDR3. Between the trimmed V and J ends, which lost 4 bases and 6 bases, there was a span of 18 bases. Germline V gene lookup returns CDR1 SGHTA and CDR2 FQGTGA. The CDR3 loop reads CASSSLQDLRSGELFF. As DNA, the CDR3 is TGTGCCAGCAGCTCTCTCCAGGACTTAAGGTCCGGGGAGCTGTTTTTT.

This clone has a handful of counts. The J gene is TRBJ1-2, the V gene TRBV28; D is unresolved. CDR3 size: 14 residues. In germline, CDR1 is MDHEN, CDR2 SYDVKM. V gave up 5 bases and J gave up 0 bases, with 10 bases separating them. The CDR3 coding sequence is TGTGCCAGCAGTCTCAGGATTGCTAACTATGGCTACACCTTC. Its translation: CASSLRIANYGYTF.

Of note for this clone: A read error may explain this, as a much larger clone is one base away. Other DNA variants within this sample encode the same CDR3. The chain uses TRBV7-8 and TRBJ2-1; 10 bases fit TRBD2. The V and J ends lost 4 bases and 10 bases, in that order; junction bases with no gene match: 22. Germline V CDR1 and CDR2: SGHVS, FQNEAQ. The CDR3 loop spans 19 amino acids. The CDR3 is CASSSEVVAGGRGKVEQFF. The CDR3 nucleotides are TGTGCCAGCAGCTCCGAAGTGGTAGCGGGGGGCCGGGGAAAGGTCGAGCAGTTCTTC.

The chain recombines TRBV19 with TRBJ2-5; D might be TRBD2 (6 bases). The germline V gene encodes CDR1 LNHDA and CDR2 SQIVND (reference sequence). The CDR3 is made up of 14 amino acids. V shed 5 bases and J shed 5 bases, with 15 bases lying between them. This CDR3 is CASSGGALGETQYF. The CDR3 nucleotides are TGTGCCAGTAGTGGAGGGGCGCTAGGGGAGACCCAGTACTTC.

The chain employs TRBV10-2 and TRBJ2-5; D might be TRBD1 (5 bases). Germline assignment: CDR1 WSHSY and CDR2 SAAADI. The V end was cut by 4 bases, the J end by 4 bases, with 10 bases between. The CDR3 totals 13 residues. CDR3 bases: TGCGCCAGCAGTGTAGGGGCCAGAGAGACCCAGTACTTC. This codes for CASSVGARETQYF.

This chain joins TRBV5-8 and TRBJ1-3; D is uncertain. CDR1 and CDR2 from the germline V gene are SGHTS and YDEGEE. The germline V and J ends were trimmed by 4 bases and 5 bases, with 13 bases remaining between them. The CDR3 length is 14 residues. CDR3 residues: CASSVLQARNTIYF. CDR3 coding DNA: TGTGCCAGCAGCGTGCTTCAAGCCAGAAACACCATATATTTT. The entire variable domain, with the rest obtained from reference TRBV5-8 and TRBJ1-3, is as follows: EAGVTQSPTHLIKTRGQQATLRCSPISGHTSVYWYQQALGLGLQFLLWYDEGEERNRGNFPPRFSGRQFPNYSSELNVNALELEDSALYLCASSVLQARNTIYFGEGSWLTVV.

This clone has a handful of counts. This chain joins TRBV11-2 and TRBJ1-4, with D unclear. V was shortened by 5 bases and J by 7 bases, with 17 bases between the two germline ends. This CDR3 is built from 15 residues. The germline V gene encodes CDR1 SGHAT and CDR2 FQNNGV. The CDR3 nucleotides are TGTGCCAGCAGCAGTATGGCCGAGGGTAGTGAAAAACTGTTTTTT. It is translated as CASSSMAEGSEKLFF. The variable domain in full, completed from reference TRBV11-2 and TRBJ1-4, reads EAGVAQSPRYKIIEKRQSVAFWCNPISGHATLYWYQQILGQGPKLLIQFQNNGVVDDSQLPKDRFSAERLKGVDSTLKIQPAKLEDSAVYLCASSSMAEGSEKLFFGSGTQLSVL.

The chain has TRBV7-9 and TRBJ1-4, with unresolved D. In germline, CDR1 is SEHNR, CDR2 FQNEAQ (reference sequence). V lost 1 base, J lost 7 bases, and 16 bases lay in between. The CDR3 spans 16 residues. DNA of the CDR3: TGTGCCAGCAGCTTAGGGGCAACCGGTGGAGGTGAAAAACTGTTTTTT. This codes for CASSLGATGGGEKLFF.